This T cell receptor beta chain was obtained from a study of blood T cell repertoires in COVID-19. At the level of the study: The United States, Italy and Spain provided the acute and convalescent COVID-19 samples. PBMCs, B-cell-depleted T cells, or T cells provided the cDNA or gDNA that made up the material.

The germline V gene encodes CDR1 SGHRS and CDR2 YFSETQ. CDR3 size: 15 residues. V was trimmed by 2 bases and J by 5 bases, leaving 17 bases between them. In the original analysis: Amplification with reference gene primers provided the estimates of nucleated cell counts. Libraries were prepared by immunoSEQ multiplex PCR; TCRdb keeps only in-frame clonotypes and omits some of them. V and J calls and clone size are as listed in that table; D and trimming were resolved from the DNA. The sample lists about 140,000 clones, 76% occurring once. J is TRBJ2-7 and V is TRBV5-1; D call uncertain. Input material: peripheral blood. This TCR came from an elderly woman with active or convalescent COVID-19. The CDR3 region has the DNA TGCGCCAGCAGCTTACGAGCTTCAAACCCTCACGAGCAGTACTTC. It codes for CASSLRASNPHEQYF.